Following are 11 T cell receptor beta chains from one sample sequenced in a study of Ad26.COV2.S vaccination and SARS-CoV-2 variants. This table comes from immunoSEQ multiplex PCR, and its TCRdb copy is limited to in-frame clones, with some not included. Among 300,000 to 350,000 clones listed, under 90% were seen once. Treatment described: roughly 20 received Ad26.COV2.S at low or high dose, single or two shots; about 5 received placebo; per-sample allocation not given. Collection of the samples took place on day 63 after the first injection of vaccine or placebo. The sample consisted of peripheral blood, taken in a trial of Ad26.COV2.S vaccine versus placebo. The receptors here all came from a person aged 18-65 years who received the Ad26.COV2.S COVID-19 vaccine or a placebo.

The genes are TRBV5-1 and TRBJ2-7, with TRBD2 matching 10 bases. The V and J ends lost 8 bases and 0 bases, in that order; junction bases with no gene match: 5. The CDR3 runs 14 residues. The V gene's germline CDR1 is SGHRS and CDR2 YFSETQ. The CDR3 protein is CARELAGSSYEQYV. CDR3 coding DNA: TGCGCCAGGGAACTAGCGGGGAGCTCCTACGAGCAGTACGTC.

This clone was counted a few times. CDR3 DNA sequence: TGTGCCAGCACCCCAAGGGCCGGGGGCGGTGAAAAACTGTTTTTT. Its protein is CASTPRAGGGEKLFF. The chain recombines TRBV7-6 with TRBJ1-4; D might be TRBD1 (6 bases). Trimming left V 7 bases short and J 7 bases short, with 19 bases between. The germline gives CDR1 SGHVS, CDR2 FNYEAQ. The CDR3 contains 15 residues.

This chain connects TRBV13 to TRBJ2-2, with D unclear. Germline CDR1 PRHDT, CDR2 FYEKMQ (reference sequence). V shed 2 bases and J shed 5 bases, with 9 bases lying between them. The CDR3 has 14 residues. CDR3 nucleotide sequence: TGTGCCAGCAGCTTACGAGTCTATACCGGGGAGCTGTTTTTT. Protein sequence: CASSLRVYTGELFF.

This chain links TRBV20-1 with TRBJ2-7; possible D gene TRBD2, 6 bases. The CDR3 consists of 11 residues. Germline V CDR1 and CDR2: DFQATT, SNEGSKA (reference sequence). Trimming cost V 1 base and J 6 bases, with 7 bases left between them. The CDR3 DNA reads TGCAGTGCTAGAGGGGGACTCGAGCAGTACTTC. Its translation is CSARGGLEQYF.

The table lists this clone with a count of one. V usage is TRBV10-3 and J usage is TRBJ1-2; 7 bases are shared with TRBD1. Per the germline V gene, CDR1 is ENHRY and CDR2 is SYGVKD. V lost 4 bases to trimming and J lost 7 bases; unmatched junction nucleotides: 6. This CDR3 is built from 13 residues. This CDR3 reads CAISGQGYGGYTF. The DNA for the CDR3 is TGTGCCATCAGTGGACAGGGCTATGGTGGCTACACCTTC.

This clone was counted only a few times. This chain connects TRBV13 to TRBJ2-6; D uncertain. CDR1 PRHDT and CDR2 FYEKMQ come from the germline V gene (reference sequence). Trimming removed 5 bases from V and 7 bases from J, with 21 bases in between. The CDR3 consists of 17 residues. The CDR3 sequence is CASSLNPEPGPANVLTF. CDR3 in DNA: TGTGCCAGCAGCCTAAACCCAGAACCCGGGCCAGCCAACGTCCTGACTTTC.

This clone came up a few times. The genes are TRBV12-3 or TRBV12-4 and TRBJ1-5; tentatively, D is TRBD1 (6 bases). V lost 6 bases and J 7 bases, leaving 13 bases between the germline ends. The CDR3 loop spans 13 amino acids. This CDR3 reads CASRTAGDQPQHF. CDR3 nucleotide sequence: TGTGCCAGCAGGACCGCAGGGGACCAGCCCCAGCATTTT.

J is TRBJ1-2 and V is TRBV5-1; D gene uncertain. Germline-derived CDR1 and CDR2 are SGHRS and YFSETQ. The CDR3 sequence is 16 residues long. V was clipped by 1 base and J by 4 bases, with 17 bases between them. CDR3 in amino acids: CASSLPGKDDLYGYTF. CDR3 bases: TGCGCCAGCAGCTTGCCAGGCAAGGATGACCTCTATGGCTACACCTTC.

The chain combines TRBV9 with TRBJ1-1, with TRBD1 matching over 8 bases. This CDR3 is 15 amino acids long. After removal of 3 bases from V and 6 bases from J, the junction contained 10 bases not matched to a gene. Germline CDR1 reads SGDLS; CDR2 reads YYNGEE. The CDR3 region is CASSAGQEPNPEAFF. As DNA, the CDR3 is TGTGCCAGCAGCGCGGGACAGGAGCCCAACCCTGAAGCTTTCTTT.

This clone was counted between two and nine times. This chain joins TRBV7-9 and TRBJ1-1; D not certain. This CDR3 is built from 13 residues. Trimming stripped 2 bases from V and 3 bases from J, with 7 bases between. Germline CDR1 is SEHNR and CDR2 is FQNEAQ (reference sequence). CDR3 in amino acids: CASSLLGHTEAFF. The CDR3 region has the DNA TGTGCCAGCAGCTTACTCGGGCACACTGAAGCTTTCTTT.

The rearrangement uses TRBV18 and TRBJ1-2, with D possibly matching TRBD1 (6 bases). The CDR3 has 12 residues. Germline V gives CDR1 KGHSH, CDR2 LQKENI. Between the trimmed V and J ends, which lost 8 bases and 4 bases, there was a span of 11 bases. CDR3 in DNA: TGTGCCAGCGATAGGGGGAGCTATGGCTACACCTTC. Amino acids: CASDRGSYGYTF.